This TCR beta chain was captured in a study of CD8+ T cells in alopecia areata. The CDR3 sequence is 16 residues long. Germline V gene data show CDR1 as SGHAT and CDR2 as FQNNGV. J gave up 5 bases and V 3 bases, and 10 bases lay outside the gene matches. Study-wide results and limits: Relative to mice, TCR sharing across patients was less clear, a difference possibly HLA-related.

cDNA prepared by RNA extraction and subsequent reverse transcription served as the template for sequencing. Method: immunoSEQ multiplex PCR; TCRdb's copy keeps in-frame clones and lacks some. The sample has about 200,000 clones; roughly three fifths are singletons. With respect to this clone: Its antigen is as yet unknown.

The receptor comes from a human donor in good health. The sequencing input was CD8+ T cells sorted from blood. The chain employs TRBV11-2 and TRBJ2-3, with TRBD2 matching 8 bases. The DNA of the CDR3 is TGTGCCAGCAGCTTCGCGGGGGGAACTGCGGGAGATACGCAGTATTTT. Protein: CASSFAGGTAGDTQYF.